The subject of this entry is one TCR beta chain. Its antigen is unknown. Deep was the level used in running the assay. The assay was immunoSEQ multiplex PCR, and TCRdb's table has in-frame clones only and misses some. The data hold under 850,000 clones, with roughly two thirds observed a single time. These data come from a study of shared clonotypes between healthy human individuals. Study at large: Each donor's CD4 naive and CD4 memory cells filled three plates apiece, CD8 naive two, and CD8 memory one. Study-wide results and limits: Clonotypes which were not shared had lower generation probabilities than clonotypes that all four donors shared.

CD4+ cells yielded CD45RA+ naive and CD45RA-negative memory subsets. The V gene lost 3 bases and the J gene lost 4 bases, with 19 bases spanning the gap. CDR1 SGHDT and CDR2 YYEEEE come from the germline V gene. The CDR3 runs to 16 residues. The chain joins TRBV5-6 to TRBJ1-2; D possibly corresponds to TRBD1 (5 bases). The sequence was obtained from a woman aged 30 to 39 in good health. Input material: memory CD4+ T cells sorted from blood. The subset here: CD45RA-negative fraction. CDR3 protein: CASSSGDGTQSYGYTF. The CDR3 DNA is TGTGCCAGCAGCTCCGGGGACGGCACCCAATCCTATGGCTACACCTTC.